A selection of T cell receptor beta chains follows, all from one sample in a study of T-cell reconstitution after alpha-beta-depleted transplantation in children. Each CDR3 protein is one row after TCRdb ran MiXCR on the PCR reads. In the table there are about a million distinct CDR3 sequences, roughly 29% of which are singletons. This specimen was PBMCs, mostly from graft donor cells, taken 360 days after TCRalphabeta/CD19-depleted stem cell transplant. These receptors originate from a boy less than two years old who had a stem cell transplant for SCID, so the T cells may come from the graft donor. The CDR3 runs from the conserved cysteine through the conserved F or W. The D gene is left open where the match is weak. The size entry is marked missing in some rows and otherwise reads once, few, many or a size class.

d_gene,j_gene,v_gene,abundance,CDR3nt,CDR3aa
.,TRBJ2-1,TRBV4-3,.,TGCGCCAGCAGCCAAGATTGGACTCGTTACAATGAGCAGTTCTTC,CASSQDWTRYNEQFF
TRBD1,TRBJ1-4,TRBV9,few,TGTGCCAGCAGCGTCTCGGACAGGGATGAAAAACTGTTTTTT,CASSVSDRDEKLFF
.,TRBJ2-3,TRBV7-9,many,TGTGCCAGCAGCTTTGGACTGTACCTCACAGATACGCAGTATTTT,CASSFGLYLTDTQYF
TRBD1,TRBJ1-1,TRBV2,.,TGTGCCAGCAAAGGTCGACAGGGTAACACTGAAGCTTTCTTT,CASKGRQGNTEAFF
.,TRBJ1-1,TRBV10-3,few,TGTGCCATCAGGCAACGGCTGCTCATGAACACTGAAGCTTTCTTT,CAIRQRLLMNTEAFF
.,TRBJ1-4,TRBV20-1,.,TGCAGTGCTAGCAGGGGCGTGGGTGAAAAACTGTTTTTT,CSASRGVGEKLFF
.,TRBJ2-7,TRBV11-1,.,TGTGCCAGCAGCTTAGATTTCATCGTGACAGACCTAGAGAACGAGCAGTACTTC,CASSLDFIVTDLENEQYF
.,TRBJ2-3,TRBV4-2,.,TGTGCCAGCAGCCCGGGGGCAGGCGGGGGCCCCACAGATACGCAGTATTTT,CASSPGAGGGPTDTQYF
TRBD2,TRBJ2-1,TRBV5-1,.,TGCGCCAGCAGCTTGTTGGGGGGGAACTCCTACAATGAGCAGTTCTTC,CASSLLGGNSYNEQFF
TRBD2,TRBJ2-1,TRBV2,.,TGTGCCAGCGCCGACTCGGGACTAGCGGGGGACAATGAGCAGTTCTTC,CASADSGLAGDNEQFF
.,TRBJ2-7,TRBV27,few,TGTGCCAGCAGTTCCCAGGGACTCTTGTCCTACGAGCAGTACTTC,CASSSQGLLSYEQYF
.,TRBJ2-3,TRBV5-5,.,TGTGCCAGCAGCTTCCGAAGGTTGAGCACAGATACGCAGTATTTT,CASSFRRLSTDTQYF
TRBD1,TRBJ1-1,TRBV2,few,TGTGCCAGCAGGAGGGAACAGGGGATTGGGAACACTGAAGCTTTCTTT,CASRREQGIGNTEAFF
.,TRBJ2-2,TRBV25-1,.,TGTGCCAGCAACGCGAGGGGCGGGATCGGGGAGCTGTTTTTT,CASNARGGIGELFF
.,TRBJ2-2,TRBV27,few,TGTGCCAGCAGTTCTACCGAAGGGGTGCGGTCAGGGGAGCTGTTTTTT,CASSSTEGVRSGELFF
TRBD2,TRBJ2-1,TRBV27,.,TGTGCCAGCAGTTTACTTTTGGGACTAGCGTATGAGCAGTTCTTC,CASSLLLGLAYEQFF
.,TRBJ1-1,TRBV20-1,.,TGCAGTGCTATACGGGCATTGAACACTGAAGCTTTCTTT,CSAIRALNTEAFF
TRBD2,TRBJ2-1,TRBV6-2/TRBV6-3,many,TGTGCCAGCAGTTACAGCAAGCGCGGCGGGGGTTGGAATGAGCAGTTCTTC,CASSYSKRGGGWNEQFF
TRBD2,TRBJ2-1,TRBV20-1,few,TGCAGTGGAGCGGGGCTTATCTACAATGAGCAGTTCTTC,CSGAGLIYNEQFF
TRBD1,TRBJ2-2,TRBV20-1,.,TGCAGTGCTCGCCGAGGACAGGGTGTGATTGCCGGGGAGCTGTTTTTT,CSARRGQGVIAGELFF
TRBD1,TRBJ1-6,TRBV4-2,.,TGTGCCAGCAGCCAAGGAGTTAGGGACAGGGGTTCACCCCTCCACTTT,CASSQGVRDRGSPLHF
.,TRBJ1-3,TRBV7-9,.,TGTGCCAGCAGCTTAGCAGTTCGGGCAGGAGGAAACACCATATATTTT,CASSLAVRAGGNTIYF
TRBD2,TRBJ2-3,TRBV20-1,once,TGCAGTGCTATGCGACAGGCGGGGGGCCCTAGCACAGATACGCAGTATTTT,CSAMRQAGGPSTDTQYF
.,TRBJ2-3,TRBV20-1,.,TGCAGTGCTAGAGTTCAGAAGACTAGCACAGATACGCAGTATTTT,CSARVQKTSTDTQYF
.,TRBJ1-1,TRBV12-3/TRBV12-4,few,TGTGCCAGCAGGGGGCAGGGGTTTAGCGCTGAAGCTTTCTTT,CASRGQGFSAEAFF
.,TRBJ2-3,TRBV12-3/TRBV12-4,.,TGTGCCAGCAGTCCACCACCTGGCACAGATACGCAGTATTTT,CASSPPPGTDTQYF
.,TRBJ2-3,TRBV7-8,few,TGTGCCAGCAGCCCAGCTAGCTTTGGCACAGATACGCAGTATTTT,CASSPASFGTDTQYF
.,TRBJ2-5,TRBV7-2,few,TGTGCCAGCAGCTTAGGAGTCCGCGGGGGCATTAAGACCCAGTACTTC,CASSLGVRGGIKTQYF
.,TRBJ2-7,TRBV7-9,many,TGTGCCAGCAGCTTAGGAGGTAATGGGGCCTACGAGCAGTACTTC,CASSLGGNGAYEQYF
.,TRBJ2-3,TRBV19,.,TGTGCCAGTAGTATTGGTCGGAGCACAGATACGCAGTATTTT,CASSIGRSTDTQYF
TRBD1,TRBJ2-1,TRBV4-1,.,TGCGCCAGCAGCCCCATACGACCCGGGACAGGGCACGACAATGAGCAGTTCTTC,CASSPIRPGTGHDNEQFF
.,TRBJ2-4,TRBV12-3/TRBV12-4,.,TGTGCCAGCAGCTTGGGCTCAGTACGGGCGGACATTCAGTACTTC,CASSLGSVRADIQYF
TRBD1,TRBJ2-1,TRBV11-2,.,TGTGCCAGCAGCTTAGAGACCGGGACAGGGGCCTACAATGAGCAGTTCTTC,CASSLETGTGAYNEQFF
.,TRBJ2-1,TRBV5-1,.,TGCGCCAGCAGCCCCTTTCGGGGGGCCAACAATGAGCAGTTCTTC,CASSPFRGANNEQFF
.,TRBJ2-7,TRBV5-6,few,TGTGCCAGCACTCGTCGGTTTCAATCCTACGAGCAGTACTTC,CASTRRFQSYEQYF
.,TRBJ2-1,TRBV18,.,TGTGCCAGCTCACCATGGGGGGGCGTTACCTCTGTGGATGAGCAGTTCTTC,CASSPWGGVTSVDEQFF
.,TRBJ2-7,TRBV20-1,.,TGCAGTGCTAGTCCCGGAGGGGTGTTTTTCTACGAGCAGTACTTC,CSASPGGVFFYEQYF
TRBD1,TRBJ2-7,TRBV5-1,few,TGCGCCAGCAGCTATCTTCTCTGGGACAGCTCCTACGAGCAGTACTTC,CASSYLLWDSSYEQYF
.,TRBJ1-5,TRBV20-1,few,TGCAGTGCAAGCGGGGGGGACGGCGGGCCCCAGCATTTT,CSASGGDGGPQHF
.,TRBJ2-7,TRBV20-1,many,TGCAGTGTCACAGGAGCCTACGAGCAGTACTTC,CSVTGAYEQYF
.,TRBJ2-1,TRBV27,.,TGTGCCAGCAGTTTAGGCGGATCTACCCGCTTCTACAATGAGCAGTTCTTC,CASSLGGSTRFYNEQFF
TRBD2,TRBJ2-1,TRBV3-1,few,TGTGCCAGCAGGGGGACTAATGTCCACAATGAGCAGTTCTTC,CASRGTNVHNEQFF
.,TRBJ1-5,TRBV4-1,.,TGCGCCAGCAGCCCAGGCGAGGAGACCAATCAGCCCCAGCATTTT,CASSPGEETNQPQHF
.,TRBJ2-7,TRBV7-2,.,TGTGCCAGCAGCTTAGCCCGCGCGAACGAGCAGTACTTC,CASSLARANEQYF
.,TRBJ1-1,TRBV5-1,once,TGCGCCAGCAGCTTGGTGACCCGGGTGGGAACTGAAGCTTTCTTT,CASSLVTRVGTEAFF
.,TRBJ1-1,TRBV5-1,.,TGCGCCAGCAGCTTGGGTTTTACCACTGAAGCTTTCTTT,CASSLGFTTEAFF
.,TRBJ1-1,TRBV12-3/TRBV12-4,.,TGTGCCAGCAGTTCACGGGCCCGTCAAGGGAACACTGAAGCTTTCTTT,CASSSRARQGNTEAFF
TRBD2,TRBJ2-1,TRBV5-1,.,TGCGCCAGCAGCGTCACTAGCGGGGGGGCTCCCTTCTCCTACAATGAGCAGTTCTTC,CASSVTSGGAPFSYNEQFF
.,TRBJ2-3,TRBV7-8,many,TGTGCCAGCAGCTTGGAGGGGGGAAGCACAGATACGCAGTATTTT,CASSLEGGSTDTQYF
.,TRBJ2-5,TRBV5-1,.,TGCGCCAGCGGCCCGAGGACCGGCCAAGAGACCCAGTACTTC,CASGPRTGQETQYF
.,TRBJ2-4,TRBV6-2/TRBV6-3,few,TGTGCCAGCAGTTACCTCGGACTGCGGCCGACAAAAAACATTCAGTACTTC,CASSYLGLRPTKNIQYF
TRBD1,TRBJ2-5,TRBV5-1,.,TGCGCCAGCAGCGTGGGACAGGGGGTAGAGACCCAGTACTTC,CASSVGQGVETQYF